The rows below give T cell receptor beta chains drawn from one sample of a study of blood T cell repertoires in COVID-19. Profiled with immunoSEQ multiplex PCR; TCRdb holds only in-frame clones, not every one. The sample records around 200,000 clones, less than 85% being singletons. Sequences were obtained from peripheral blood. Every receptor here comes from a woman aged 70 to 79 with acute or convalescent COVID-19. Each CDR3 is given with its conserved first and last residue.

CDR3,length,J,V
CASSLGGQTNSPLHF,15,TRBJ1-6,TRBV19
CASSLRTGGIYEQYF,15,TRBJ2-7,TRBV27
CASSFTTGNTGELFF,15,TRBJ2-2,TRBV6-5
CASSIGAIYEQYF,13,TRBJ2-7,TRBV19
CASSAGLAGDNEQFF,15,TRBJ2-1,TRBV5-6
CASVGAFPRELFF,13,TRBJ2-2,TRBV27
CASRLVNSGSSYEQYF,16,TRBJ2-7,TRBV12-2
CASSLRTENSPLHF,14,TRBJ1-6,TRBV5-4
CASSSSGQGAGELFF,15,TRBJ2-2,TRBV7-2
CASSFGLDTGELFF,14,TRBJ2-2,TRBV5-1
CASSLAPTGGSYEQYF,16,TRBJ2-7,TRBV7-2
CAISESTSGGATDTQYF,17,TRBJ2-3,TRBV10-3
CASSLRDRIEAFF,13,TRBJ1-1,TRBV12-3/TRBV12-4
CASGEPSHGTGELFF,15,TRBJ2-2,TRBV3-1/TRBV3-2
CASSGNGPVSPLHF,14,TRBJ1-6,TRBV2
CASSLGGTDTQYF,13,TRBJ2-3,TRBV5-1
CASSVDRGKDGYTF,14,TRBJ1-2,TRBV9
CASSQDSSRTGGSNQPQHF,19,TRBJ1-5,TRBV4-1
CASSIRGGHEQFF,13,TRBJ2-1,TRBV6-6
CASSRRVGSSSGETQYF,17,TRBJ2-5,TRBV11-2
CASSLRDEQFF,11,TRBJ2-1,TRBV4-1
CASSPGTLNTEAFF,14,TRBJ1-1,TRBV5-4
CASSYRREQYF,11,TRBJ2-7,TRBV6-2/TRBV6-3
CASSEEREGGFF,12,TRBJ2-1,TRBV2
CASSSLRGNTEAFF,14,TRBJ1-1,TRBV27
CAWSVGGRTGNTIYF,15,TRBJ1-3,TRBV30
CASSEQDKSGYTF,13,TRBJ1-2,TRBV25-1
CASSHRGGVNTEAFF,15,TRBJ1-1,TRBV6-2/TRBV6-3
CTSSGTGREKLFF,13,TRBJ1-4,TRBV1
CASSQAWTGVGEQYF,15,TRBJ2-7,TRBV3-1/TRBV3-2
CASSRGGNTDTQYF,14,TRBJ2-3,TRBV3-1/TRBV3-2
CASSTTADTEAFF,13,TRBJ1-1,TRBV5-1
CASSERGGAGANVLTF,16,TRBJ2-6,TRBV6-1
CASSYLIQVGHQPQHF,16,TRBJ1-5,TRBV6-2/TRBV6-3
CASSPTGGNQPQHF,14,TRBJ1-5,TRBV2
CASSQTTGPGEAFF,14,TRBJ1-1,TRBV3-1/TRBV3-2
CASSHLGQPGGTDTQYF,17,TRBJ2-3,TRBV14
CASSLEYGQGGLYGYTF,17,TRBJ1-2,TRBV7-6
CSVEGGTSGYTDTQYF,16,TRBJ2-3,TRBV29-1
CASSPDSNYGYTF,13,TRBJ1-2,TRBV18
CASSQRTLDRGDTEAFF,17,TRBJ1-1,TRBV14
CARLGLGGSFSTDTQYF,17,TRBJ2-3,TRBV6-8
CASSSSVNTGELFF,14,TRBJ2-2,TRBV28
CASSLDGGTQNGYTF,15,TRBJ1-2,TRBV5-1
CASSFKGLANDIEQYF,16,TRBJ2-7,TRBV28
CAEGQTGELFF,11,TRBJ2-2,TRBV30
CASSKTSGETQYF,13,TRBJ2-5,TRBV5-4
CASSYGEGNTDTQYF,15,TRBJ2-3,TRBV6-5
CASSQQPTENTIYF,14,TRBJ1-3,TRBV5-4
CASSEQAPTDTQYF,14,TRBJ2-3,TRBV19
CATSRDAGGNTGELFF,16,TRBJ2-2,TRBV15
CATSREGEPGLEQFF,15,TRBJ2-1,TRBV15
CASSDPSGLTDTQYF,15,TRBJ2-3,TRBV28
CASSFGREGEQFF,13,TRBJ2-1,TRBV5-1
CASSQVQGSTGELFF,15,TRBJ2-2,TRBV14